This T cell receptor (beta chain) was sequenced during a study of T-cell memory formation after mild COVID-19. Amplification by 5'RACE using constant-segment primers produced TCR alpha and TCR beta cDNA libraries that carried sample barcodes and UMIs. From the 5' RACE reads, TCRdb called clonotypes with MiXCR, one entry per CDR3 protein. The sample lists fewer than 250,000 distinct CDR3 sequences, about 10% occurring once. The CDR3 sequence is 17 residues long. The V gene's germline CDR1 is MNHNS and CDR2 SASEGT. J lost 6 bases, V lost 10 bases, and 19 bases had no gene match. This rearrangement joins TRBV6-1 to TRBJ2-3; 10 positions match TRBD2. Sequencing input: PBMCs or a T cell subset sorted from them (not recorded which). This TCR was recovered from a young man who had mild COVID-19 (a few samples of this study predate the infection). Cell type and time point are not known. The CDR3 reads CATVAQGAGGVRDTQYF. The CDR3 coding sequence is TGTGCCACCGTAGCGCAGGGAGCGGGGGGGGTTCGGGATACGCAGTATTTT.